This T cell receptor beta chain stems from a study of shared clonotypes between healthy human individuals (dated by TCRdb to about 2020). Background on the whole study: A few men and a couple of women, aged 18 to 49 years, made up the cohort. For each donor, CD4 naive and CD4 memory were each run on three plates, CD8 naive on two plates, and CD8 memory on one plate. Blood TCR repertoires of about five healthy adults were deeply sequenced to estimate repertoire size and the extent of clonotype sharing between individuals. Different laboratories and diverse techniques were used to prepare libraries and sequence TCR repertoires, to increase sequencing depth and limit assay-specific biases. Each donor's leukapheresis produced roughly between about 0.8 and 8.9 billion PBMCs.

V drops 3 bases and J drops 4 bases, leaving 6 bases in between. The germline V gene yields SNHLY for CDR1 and FYNNEI for CDR2. Taken from cysteine to phenylalanine, the CDR3 has 12 residues. The only DNA kept is the CDR3, 36 bases in frame from the first base. Using the deep immunoSEQ assay, multiplex PCR amplified TCR CDR3 regions from genomic DNA. Genomic DNA extracted from each cell subset was distributed evenly over all wells of several immunoSEQ 96-well plates, and each plate served as one replicate. For sorted subsets, approximately 190 ng genomic DNA, equal to tens of thousands of T cell genomes, was loaded into each replicate PCR. Purified libraries were quantified with a Qubit 3.0 fluorometer, sized on a Bioanalyzer 2100, and re-quantified with the KAPA Library Quantification kit. Each immunoSEQ 96-well plate was sequenced on its own single-read 150-cycle Illumina NextSeq 550 flow cell. The study's processing was this. Because the immunoSEQ output held only junctional sequences and lacked quality scores, the filtering could not match the filtering applied to full-length reads. To assign V/J genes and CDR3, sequences were annotated using PyIR, a Python wrapper for IgBLAST v1.9, with IMGT germline references. Reads with weak V/J assignments (E-value above 1e-6), missing CDR3, stop codons, out-of-frame junctions, or ambiguous translated residues were removed. V3J clonotypes were defined as sequences sharing an identical inferred V gene, J gene, and CDR3 amino acid sequence. Percentage overlap between repertoires was calculated by dividing the number of shared unique clonotypes by the size of the smaller repertoire. Repertoire richness was assessed with RTK rarefaction, the Chao1 estimator, and Recon v2.1 estimates of unobserved clonotypes. For all TCRbeta clonotypes obtained by the gDNA method from a handful of donors, generation probabilities were computed with OLGA. TCRdb took over this immuneACCESS table, retaining in-frame rearrangements with V and J assigned. Such tables are incomplete; in checked studies, under half of the missing clones stem from an unresolved V gene, and the remainder is unexplained. The V and J calls and clone size are taken from that table; D and trimming were inferred from the DNA. The sample table lists more than 2,000,000 clones, 85% to 95% of them with a count of one. The top ten constitute 0.39% of the sample.

Healthy HIV-negative adults with no recently reported acute infections or vaccinations were included as donors. Every donor was a Caucasian adult residing in Nashville, Tennessee, USA. CD4+ T cells were enriched through magnetic negative selection, after which naive cells were positively selected on CD45RA and the remaining negative fraction served as the memory subset. After blood collection by leukapheresis, PBMCs were isolated using Ficoll-Histopaque density gradient centrifugation and then cryopreserved in the vapor phase of liquid nitrogen. Analytical flow cytometry was used to check the purity and quantity of each magnetically sorted T cell population. Each sorted fraction had its genomic DNA isolated and then quantified by UV absorbance on a Nanodrop 2000c. Turning to this clone: Its specific antigen is unknown. It has no much larger one-base neighbor in the sample; base qualities were not kept. Other DNA sequences in the sample encode the same CDR3.

The full study reports these points: Sampling was limited to blood, and TCR repertoires in tissue likely differ from TCR repertoires in blood. Because the study included a small number of donors, the genetic and exposure-history diversity represented was limited. Based on pairwise subsampling, the degree of clonotype sharing among donors was expected to be affected by sequencing depth. Compared with non-shared clonotypes, the clonotypes found in all four sorted-subset donors had higher generation probabilities. Even with the large sequencing depth, rarefaction of the sorted-subset datasets indicated that sequencing was incomplete. Larger estimated clonotype richness was generally found for naive subsets than for memory subsets. When a handful of donors were compared, the shared fraction of clonotypes was around 5.1% for naive CD4, over 3% for naive CD8, 2% to 2.5% for memory CD4, and approximately 0.4% for memory CD8.

The chain couples TRBV2 to TRBJ2-5; a confident D gene designation cannot be given. This clonotype was obtained from a young man in good health. Some clones in this sample may be carry-over from other donors' samples. Sequenced sample: naive CD4+ T cells from PBMCs. In light of the paper, this sample's cell subset or site label describes: CD45RA+ positively selected. The CDR3 region: CASSEGGETQYF. The sequence in DNA is TGTGCCAGCAGTGAGGGCGGAGAGACCCAGTACTTC.